This TCR beta chain was captured by sequencing in a study of response to subunit inactivated influenza vaccine. Study-level points and caveats: Authors suggested each seasonal influenza vaccination recruits few new T cells.

One entry per CDR3 protein results from TCRdb running MiXCR on the RT-PCR reads. The sample holds roughly 650,000 distinct CDR3 sequences; around 13% are singletons and the top ten take about 7.6%. On this clonotype itself: Its antigen is undetermined.

CDR1 SGHRS and CDR2 YFSETQ come from the germline V gene. The V gene end was trimmed by 5 bases and the J gene end by 6 bases; junction bases not matched to a gene: 6. The CDR3 runs 14 residues. The sample was PBMCs from blood, taken approximately 15 days before vaccination. This TCR was recovered from a man over 45 who received an inactivated influenza vaccine. V and J are TRBV5-1 and TRBJ1-3; 9 bases align to TRBD1. For the CDR3, the DNA is TGCGCCAGCAGTCCTCGGACAGGGGAAAACACCATATATTTT. Its protein product is CASSPRTGENTIYF.